Following are 23 T cell receptor beta chains from one sample sequenced in a study of breast tumors, draining lymph nodes, adjacent tissues. Breast cancer patients provided tissue from their axillary draining lymph nodes. TCRdb analysed the multiplex PCR reads with MiXCR anew, one entry per CDR3 protein. The sample shows roughly 120,000 distinct CDR3 sequences, less than 20% of them seen only once. The sample comprised axillary lymph node tissue. The receptors were gathered from a female donor with breast cancer. Some clones in this sample may be carry-over from other donors' samples.

This clonotype has ten or more counts. The J gene is TRBJ2-3, the V gene TRBV4-1; the D is unclear. V was clipped by 3 bases and J by 2 bases, with 3 bases between them. Germline loops: CDR1 MGHRA, CDR2 YSYEKL. The CDR3 length is 12 residues. The CDR3: CASSHDTDTQYF. CDR3 sequence (DNA): TGCGCCAGCAGCCATGACACAGATACGCAGTATTTT.

This clonotype was recorded many times. This rearrangement joins TRBV30 to TRBJ2-5; TRBD2 is a possible D gene (7 bases). This CDR3 spans 12 amino acids. The germline gives CDR1 GTSNPN, CDR2 SVGIG (reference sequence). V was pared by 7 bases and J by 10 bases, with 19 bases between. The CDR3 reads CASGGLGGVQYF. In DNA, the CDR3 is TGTGCCTCCGGGGGTTTAGGGGGGGTCCAGTACTTC.

This clonotype showed up just a few times. A much larger clone lies one base from this, so it may be a read error. This chain joins TRBV7-7 and TRBJ2-5, with TRBD2 matching over 14 bases. The CDR3 has 16 amino acids. Germline CDR1 and CDR2: SSHAT and FNYEAQ (reference sequence). The CDR3: CASSSGLAGGGETQHF. In DNA form, the CDR3 reads TGTGCTAGCAGCTCTGGACTAGCGGGGGGAGGAGAGACCCAGCACTTC.

This clonotype was seen at least ten times. The chain carries TRBV3-1 and TRBJ1-5; D is perhaps TRBD1 (5 bases). Germline values: CDR1 LGHDT, CDR2 YNNKEL (reference sequence). V was cut by 5 bases and J by 6 bases, with 11 bases left in between. This CDR3 comprises 13 residues. The CDR3 protein is CASSFDRVQPQHF. CDR3 DNA: TGTGCCAGCAGCTTCGACAGAGTTCAGCCCCAGCATTTT.

This clonotype was seen at least ten times. The chain employs TRBV5-1 and TRBJ2-1, with D possibly TRBD2 on 6 matching bases. Per germline, CDR1 SGHRS and CDR2 YFSETQ. This CDR3 is 13 amino acids long. V was clipped by 6 bases and J by 3 bases, with 10 bases between them. DNA of the CDR3: TGCGCCAGCAACGCGGGGTTCTACAATGAGCAGTTCTTC. It encodes CASNAGFYNEQFF.

This clonotype has only a few counts. An end of the junction differs from the germline gene, which may be a read error. This chain uses TRBV7-2 with TRBJ2-7; 10 bases are shared with TRBD2. The germline gives CDR1 SGHTA, CDR2 FQGNSA. This CDR3 has 15 residues. CDR3 DNA: TGTGCCAGCAGCTTAGGAGCGGGAGGGGGCTACAAGCAGTACTTC. This translates into CASSLGAGGGYKQYF.

The chain recombines TRBV19 with TRBJ1-1; D perhaps matches TRBD1 (6 bases). Looked up from germline, CDR1 is LNHDA and CDR2 is SQIVND (reference sequence). Trimming stripped 6 bases from V and 5 bases from J, with 13 bases between. There are 13 residues in the CDR3. CDR3 loop: CASRAGEGTEAFF. The DNA for the CDR3 is TGTGCCAGTAGGGCAGGGGAAGGGACTGAAGCTTTCTTT.

At least ten counts were recorded for this clonotype. The V and J genes are TRBV5-5 and TRBJ1-6; D unresolved. The CDR3 runs 14 residues. The V end was cut by 4 bases, the J end by 3 bases, with 8 bases between. The germline V gene encodes CDR1 SGHKS and CDR2 YYEKEE (reference sequence). CDR3 residues: CASSPSFYNSPLHF. The CDR3 coding sequence is TGTGCCAGCAGCCCGAGCTTCTATAATTCACCCCTCCACTTT.

This clonotype was picked up a small number of times. The chain couples TRBV20-1 to TRBJ1-5; D uncertain. The CDR3 is 13 amino acids. Per germline, CDR1 DFQATT and CDR2 SNEGSKA (reference sequence). V gave up 6 bases and J gave up 3 bases, with 12 bases separating them. In DNA, the CDR3 is TGCAGTGCCGGCCCGAAATACAATCAGCCCCAGCATTTT. Translation gives CSAGPKYNQPQHF.

This clonotype was seen ten or more times. V is TRBV19 and J is TRBJ2-7; 7 positions agree with TRBD1. With 2 bases clipped from V and 2 bases from J, the junction kept 9 bases outside the gene matches. This CDR3 is built from 16 residues. Germline V gene data show CDR1 as LNHDA and CDR2 as SQIVND (reference sequence). The CDR3 nucleotides read TGTGCCAGTAGTATAAATACAGGGGAAATACCCTACGAGCAGTACTTC. Its protein product is CASSINTGEIPYEQYF.

This clonotype was counted at least ten times. The chain couples TRBV20-1 to TRBJ1-6, with TRBD1 identical over 7 bases. The CDR3 has 17 amino acids. V was clipped by 5 bases and J by 5 bases; unmatched bases: 15. Germline V gene lookup returns CDR1 DFQATT and CDR2 SNEGSKA (reference sequence). The CDR3 DNA reads as TGCAGTGCTTTCTCCCCTCTGACAGGGAGGGATAATTCACCCCTCCACTTT. As protein: CSAFSPLTGRDNSPLHF.

Worth noting for this clonotype: This may be a read error: a much more frequent sequence differs by one nucleotide. V gene TRBV18 combines with J gene TRBJ2-7; 8 bases line up with TRBD2. Germline CDR1 KGHSH, CDR2 LQKENI. The CDR3 spans 16 residues. The CDR3 coding sequence is TGTACCAGCTCACCACGGGAGGGAGGGCTCGCCCACGAGCAGTACTTC. Its protein product is CTSSPREGGLAHEQYF.

The gene calls are TRBV6-4 and TRBJ1-2; weak D call: TRBD1 (6 bases). The ends were cut back, 8 bases at V and 0 bases at J, with 16 bases in the middle. The CDR3 is made up of 15 amino acids. The germline V gene encodes CDR1 MRHNA and CDR2 SNTAGT. The CDR3 protein is CASAPTRGANYGYTF. CDR3 bases: TGTGCCAGCGCCCCAACTAGGGGGGCTAACTATGGCTACACCTTC.

The table lists this clonotype with many counts. The chain links TRBV29-1 to TRBJ1-5; D call uncertain. V dropped 6 bases and J dropped 1 base, with 7 bases sitting between them. CDR3 size: 12 residues. Per germline, CDR1 SQVTM and CDR2 ANQGSEA. This chain's CDR3 is CSVSVSNQPQHF. Written as DNA, the CDR3 is TGCAGCGTCTCCGTCAGCAATCAGCCCCAGCATTTT.

This clonotype was observed a few times. The chain employs TRBV2 and TRBJ1-1; D ambiguous. Germline assignment: CDR1 SNHLY and CDR2 FYNNEI. The V end was cut by 4 bases, the J end by 2 bases, with 14 bases between. The CDR3 length is 15 residues. The CDR3 DNA sequence: TGTGCCAGCAGTGGTAGAGGACTGATCAACACTGAAGCTTTCTTT. Amino acid sequence: CASSGRGLINTEAFF.

Ten or more counts support this clonotype. This rearrangement joins TRBV12-3 or TRBV12-4 to TRBJ2-3, with 10 bases identical to TRBD1. The CDR3 is 14 amino acids. V shed 6 bases, J shed 4 bases, and the junction held 4 bases outside the gene matches. The CDR3 protein is CASRPGQGSDTQYF. The CDR3 nucleotides are TGTGCCAGCAGGCCGGGACAGGGGTCAGATACGCAGTATTTT.

The rearrangement joins TRBV11-2 to TRBJ1-1, with D unclear. V lost 5 bases to trimming and J lost 4 bases, with 11 bases between them. The CDR3 is 13 amino acids. Per germline, CDR1 SGHAT and CDR2 FQNNGV. The CDR3 nucleotides are TGTGCCAGCAGCCACTCTAGGCGCACTGAAGCTTTCTTT. Residues: CASSHSRRTEAFF.

The gene calls are TRBV28 and TRBJ2-3; D might be TRBD1 or TRBD2, each matching 6 bases. This CDR3 spans 11 amino acids. Germline lookup yields CDR1 MDHEN and CDR2 SYDVKM. The germline V and J ends were trimmed by 5 bases and 8 bases, with 8 bases remaining between them. This chain's CDR3 is CASSKGGTQYF. Written as DNA, the CDR3 is TGTGCCAGCAGTAAGGGGGGTACGCAGTATTTT.

This clonotype was counted many times. The chain links TRBV20-1 to TRBJ1-3; 7 bases agree with TRBD1. Germline CDR1 DFQATT, CDR2 SNEGSKA (reference sequence). CDR3 size: 15 residues. V shed 6 bases and J 0 bases; nucleotides not matched to a gene: 8. The CDR3 loop reads CSARDSQISGNTIYF. CDR3 nucleotides: TGCAGTGCCCGGGACAGTCAGATCTCTGGAAACACCATATATTTT.

Many counts were recorded for this clonotype. The gene calls are TRBV20-1 and TRBJ2-1, with 12 nucleotides matching TRBD2. Germline V gives CDR1 DFQATT, CDR2 SNEGSKA (reference sequence). The CDR3 has 15 amino acids. V dropped 0 bases and J dropped 4; count of bases not matched to a gene: 1. In nucleotides, the CDR3 is TGCAGTGCTAGAGACGGGACTAGCGGGTACAATGAGCAGTTCTTC. Translation: CSARDGTSGYNEQFF.

This clonotype was picked up many times. The chain employs TRBV3-1 and TRBJ1-2; 11 nucleotides line up with TRBD1. Per germline, CDR1 LGHDT and CDR2 YNNKEL (reference sequence). The CDR3 is 15 amino acids. V shed 4 bases, J shed 4 bases, and the junction held 5 bases outside the gene matches. CDR3 protein: CASSLGQGAVYGYTF. Written as DNA, the CDR3 is TGTGCCAGCAGCCTAGGACAGGGGGCTGTCTATGGCTACACCTTC.

The genes are TRBV4-2 and TRBJ2-1; TRBD2 matches 12 bases. Germline V gene lookup returns CDR1 LGHNA and CDR2 YNFKEQ. CDR3 length: 16 amino acids. Germline trimming cut 4 bases from V and 4 bases from J; bases unmatched to any gene: 5. In DNA, the CDR3 is TGTGCCAGCAGCCCTCGGACTAGCGGGACTTACAATGAGCAGTTCTTC. Encoded protein: CASSPRTSGTYNEQFF.

The chain couples TRBV5-6 to TRBJ1-2; 8 bases agree with TRBD1. The CDR3 extends over 14 amino acids. V trimming: 3 bases; J trimming: 6 bases; junction bases outside the gene matches: 7. Per the germline V gene, CDR1 is SGHDT and CDR2 is YYEEEE. This CDR3 is CASSYWTGSHGYTF. The DNA for the CDR3 is TGTGCCAGCAGCTATTGGACAGGGTCGCATGGCTACACCTTC. The whole variable domain, remainder taken from reference TRBV5-6 and TRBJ1-2, is DAGVTQSPTHLIKTRGQQVTLRCSPKSGHDTVSWYQQALGQGPQFIFQYYEEEERQRGNFPDRFSGHQFPNYSSELNVNALLLGDSALYLCASSYWTGSHGYTFGSGTRLTVV.